This entry lists 31 T cell receptor beta chains sequenced from one sample in a study of blood T cell repertoires in COVID-19. TCRdb's copy holds only in-frame clones and misses some; the assay was immunoSEQ multiplex PCR. Altogether 130,000 to 150,000 clones are present, approximately 80% being singletons, with the ten largest covering 1.9%. The sample comprised peripheral blood. These receptor sequences come from an older woman with acute or convalescent COVID-19.

V and J are TRBV28 and TRBJ2-1, with 14 bases aligning to TRBD2. The CDR3 runs 16 residues. Germline V gives CDR1 MDHEN, CDR2 SYDVKM. With 5 bases clipped from V and 6 bases from J, the junction kept 6 bases outside the gene matches. The CDR3 DNA is TGTGCCAGCAGTGCGCCGGGACTAGCGGGAGTCAATGAGCAGTTCTTC. As protein: CASSAPGLAGVNEQFF. The whole variable domain, remainder taken from reference TRBV28 and TRBJ2-1, is DVKVTQSSRYLVKRTGEKVFLECVQDMDHENMFWYRQDPGLGLRLIYFSYDVKMKEKGDIPEGYSVSREKKERFSLILESASTNQTSMYLCASSAPGLAGVNEQFFGPGTRLTVL.

The chain uses TRBV19 and TRBJ2-1; TRBD2 matches at 7 bases. The ends lost 4 bases at V and 2 bases at J; junction bases unmatched: 2. CDR1 LNHDA and CDR2 SQIVND come from the germline V gene (reference sequence). The CDR3 consists of 14 residues. The CDR3 nucleotides read TGTGCCAGTAGTAGCGGGAGTCCCTACAATGAGCAGTTCTTC. It encodes CASSSGSPYNEQFF.

The gene calls are TRBV5-1 and TRBJ2-7; maybe TRBD2 (5 bases). The germline V and J ends were trimmed by 1 base and 4 bases, with 12 bases remaining between them. This CDR3 has 14 amino acids. The germline gives CDR1 SGHRS, CDR2 YFSETQ. Here the CDR3 DNA reads TGCGCCAGCAGCTTGAACAGCGGATTATACGAGCAGTACTTC. Its protein is CASSLNSGLYEQYF. Supplemented by reference TRBV5-1 and TRBJ2-7, the full variable domain reads KAGVTQTPRYLIKTRGQQVTLSCSPISGHRSVSWYQQTPGQGLQFLFEYFSETQRNKGNFPGRFSGRQFSNSRSEMNVSTLELGDSALYLCASSLNSGLYEQYFGPGTRLTVT.

This clone was counted only a few times. V and J are TRBV7-8 and TRBJ2-2; D is uncertain. CDR1 is SGHVS, CDR2 FQNEAQ, per germline. The CDR3 consists of 15 residues. V was clipped by 1 base and J by 1 base, with 7 bases between them. In DNA, the CDR3 is TGTGCCAGCAGCTTAGAATCTCTGAACACCGGGGAGCTGTTTTTT. It is translated as CASSLESLNTGELFF.

The V gene is TRBV12-5, the J gene TRBJ2-2, with 9 bases lining up with TRBD2. The junction had 8 bases not matched to a gene; V was cut back by 1 base and J by 8 bases. Germline CDR1 is LGHNT and CDR2 is FRNRAP. This CDR3 comprises 16 residues. The CDR3 region has the DNA TGTGCTAGTGGTTTGGGGAGCGGGAGGTCCGGGGGGGAGCTGTTTTTT. Translation gives CASGLGSGRSGGELFF.

Here the CDR3 DNA reads TGTGCCAGCAGCCCGGGGGGCGGGAGAGGAGAGACCCAGTACTTC. Residues: CASSPGGGRGETQYF. The chain joins TRBV3-1 (or the pseudogene TRBV3-2) to TRBJ2-5, with a weak D call TRBD2 (7 bases). The germline CDR1 and CDR2 sequences are LGHDT and YNNKEL (reference sequence). V lost 4 bases, J lost 4 bases, and 16 bases lay in between. The CDR3 contains 15 residues.

The V call is TRBV18, the J call TRBJ2-7; possible D gene TRBD1, 6 bases. Germline V gene sequence: CDR1 KGHSH, CDR2 LQKENI. This CDR3 has 13 amino acids. Trimming took off 5 bases at V and 4 bases at J, with 12 bases between the two ends. Here the CDR3 DNA reads TGTGCCAGCTCATCCGCAGGGGCGTACGAGCAGTACTTC. Amino acid sequence: CASSSAGAYEQYF. Filled out from reference TRBV18 and TRBJ2-7, the complete variable domain reads NAGVMQNPRHLVRRRGQEARLRCSPMKGHSHVYWYRQLPEEGLKFMVYLQKENIIDESGMPKERFSAEFPKEGPSILRIQQVVRGDSAAYFCASSSAGAYEQYFGPGTRLTVT.

The chain uses TRBV27 and TRBJ2-7, with a tentative D call TRBD2 (5 bases). The CDR3 has 13 amino acids. The V gene's germline CDR1 is MNHEY and CDR2 SMNVEV (reference sequence). Trimming removed 5 bases from V and 5 bases from J, with 13 bases in between. The CDR3 DNA is TGTGCCAGCAGTAAGGGTATGCGGGACGAGCAGTACTTC. This gives the protein CASSKGMRDEQYF.

The V gene is TRBV11-2, the J gene TRBJ1-2, with TRBD1 matching 10 bases. V was pared by 1 base and J by 5 bases, with 7 bases of the junction left unmatched. Germline CDR1 SGHAT, CDR2 FQNNGV. The CDR3 has 16 residues. CDR3 in DNA: TGTGCCAGCAGCTTAGCAGACAGGGGGCGGGGGTATGGCTACACCTTC. It is translated as CASSLADRGRGYGYTF.

This chain links TRBV10-3 with TRBJ2-5, with 9 nucleotides matching TRBD1. The germline V gene has CDR1 ENHRY and CDR2 SYGVKD. With 11 bases clipped from V and 2 bases from J, the junction kept 9 bases outside the gene matches. The CDR3 extends over 14 amino acids. CDR3 sequence (DNA): TGTGCCGTCCGGGACAGGGTTCAGCAAGAGACCCAGTACTTC. As protein: CAVRDRVQQETQYF.

The chain carries TRBV6-1 and TRBJ2-1, with 10 bases lining up with TRBD1. CDR3 length: 21 residues. CDR1 is MNHNS and CDR2 is SASEGT in the germline V gene. With 2 bases clipped from V and 3 bases from J, the junction kept 19 bases outside the gene matches. Here the CDR3 DNA reads TGTGCCAGCAGTGAAATTAGATTGGGACAGGGGCTCGGGAGAGGCTACAATGAGCAGTTCTTC. It codes for CASSEIRLGQGLGRGYNEQFF.

The gene calls are TRBV18 and TRBJ1-2, with D possibly matching TRBD1 (6 bases). CDR1 KGHSH and CDR2 LQKENI come from the germline V gene. Trimming left V 3 bases short and J 4 bases short, with 15 bases between. This CDR3 region has 15 residues. The CDR3 region is CASSPIRDTVYGYTF. The CDR3 region has the DNA TGTGCCAGCTCACCTATCCGGGACACCGTCTATGGCTACACCTTC.

The rearrangement joins TRBV3-1 (or the pseudogene TRBV3-2) to TRBJ2-3; tentative D call: TRBD1 (6 bases). Trimming shortened V by 1 base and J by 3 bases, and 14 bases separated the two germline ends. CDR3 size: 16 residues. Germline CDR1 is LGHDT and CDR2 is YNNKEL (reference sequence). For the CDR3, the DNA is TGTGCCAGCAGCCAAGTAGGGGGTTGGGGTACAGATACGCAGTATTTT. The encoded protein is CASSQVGGWGTDTQYF.

The V call is TRBV19, the J call TRBJ2-7, with a tentative D call TRBD1 (6 bases). Germline values: CDR1 LNHDA, CDR2 SQIVND (reference sequence). The CDR3 spans 14 residues. V lost 1 base, J lost 3 bases, and 10 bases lay in between. CDR3 amino acids: CASSIVAGVYEQYF. The CDR3 nucleotides are TGTGCCAGTAGTATAGTCGCAGGGGTCTACGAGCAGTACTTC.

This clone was counted only a few times. This chain links TRBV6-5 with TRBJ1-5; possibly TRBD1 for D (6 bases). Trimming removed 6 bases from V and 0 bases from J, with 12 bases in between. Germline V gene lookup returns CDR1 MNHEY and CDR2 SVGAGI. This CDR3 contains 15 residues. CDR3 sequence (DNA): TGTGCCAGCAGCTACACAGGGATTAGCAATCAGCCCCAGCATTTT. Translation gives CASSYTGISNQPQHF.

This chain joins TRBV6-6 and TRBJ1-5; weak D call: TRBD1 (6 bases). CDR3 length: 14 amino acids. Per germline, CDR1 MNHNY and CDR2 SVGAGI (reference sequence). Trimming shortened V by 2 bases and J by 3 bases, and 8 bases separated the two germline ends. The CDR3 DNA reads TGTGCCAGCAGTTACGGGACACTCAATCAGCCCCAGCATTTT. It is translated as CASSYGTLNQPQHF.

This rearrangement joins TRBV2 to TRBJ1-5; D might be TRBD1 (5 bases). Germline V CDR1 and CDR2: SNHLY, FYNNEI. The CDR3 length is 15 residues. The V end lost 7 bases, the J end lost 7 bases, and 20 bases lay between the germline ends. The CDR3 reads CASKGVGRSQQPQHF. CDR3 nucleotides: TGTGCCAGCAAAGGTGTGGGGCGAAGTCAACAGCCCCAGCATTTT.

The chain carries TRBV18 and TRBJ2-1; TRBD1 agrees at 7 bases. The trim removed 4 bases at V and 8 bases at J, leaving 8 bases unmatched. This CDR3 has 14 residues. Germline lookup yields CDR1 KGHSH and CDR2 LQKENI. Here the CDR3 DNA reads TGTGCCAGCTCACTAACAGGGGCGTTGGATGAGCAGTTCTTC. This encodes CASSLTGALDEQFF.

This chain links TRBV12-3 or TRBV12-4 with TRBJ1-5; D remains unclear. Trimming removed 6 bases at V and 6 bases at J, with 9 bases between. CDR3 size: 12 residues. The CDR3 coding sequence is TGTGCCAGCAGCTCCCCCCGTCAGCCCCAGCATTTT. Translating gives CASSSPRQPQHF.

The rearrangement uses TRBV11-2 and TRBJ1-2, with 7 bases fitting TRBD1. CDR3 length: 14 residues. Per germline, CDR1 SGHAT and CDR2 FQNNGV. Trimming removed 6 bases from V and 2 bases from J; junction bases left unmatched: 6. The CDR3 DNA is TGTGCCAGCAGGAGGACAGGAACCAACTATGGCTACACCTTC. It encodes CASRRTGTNYGYTF. Looking up the rest from reference TRBV11-2 and TRBJ1-2 gives the full variable domain: EAGVAQSPRYKIIEKRQSVAFWCNPISGHATLYWYQQILGQGPKLLIQFQNNGVVDDSQLPKDRFSAERLKGVDSTLKIQPAKLEDSAVYLCASRRTGTNYGYTFGSGTRLTVV.

The chain recombines TRBV18 with TRBJ1-5; no reliable D call. Trimming cost V 6 bases and J 8 bases, with 14 bases left between them. This CDR3 comprises 13 residues. Germline CDR1 and CDR2: KGHSH and LQKENI. Written as DNA, the CDR3 is TGTGCCAGCTCGGAGGGAGGGCCGAAGCCCCAGCATTTT. This encodes CASSEGGPKPQHF.

The rearrangement uses TRBV28 and TRBJ2-1; 13 bases are shared with TRBD2. The V gene end was trimmed by 6 bases and the J gene end by 10 bases; junction bases not matched to a gene: 9. The CDR3 is 15 amino acids. Germline CDR1 reads MDHEN; CDR2 reads SYDVKM. The CDR3 DNA follows: TGTGCCAGCAGCGCCGGGACTAGCGGGACTAAGGAGCAGTTCTTC. The encoded protein is CASSAGTSGTKEQFF.

Remarks on this clone: An end of the junction does not agree with germline; a read error may underlie this. The chain carries TRBV4-1 and TRBJ2-1; TRBD2 aligns across 10 bases. This CDR3 comprises 22 residues. Germline lookup yields CDR1 MGHRA and CDR2 YSYEKL. CDR3 amino acids: CAGSHPDRKLAGGRGPYNEQFF. CDR3 nucleotide sequence: TGCGCCGGCAGCCACCCGGACCGCAAGTTAGCGGGAGGCCGAGGTCCCTACAATGAGCAGTTCTTC.

The V call is TRBV19, the J call TRBJ1-2; D gene unclear. CDR3 length equals 13 residues. Trimming stripped 0 bases from V and 4 bases from J, with 6 bases between. The germline V gene encodes CDR1 LNHDA and CDR2 SQIVND (reference sequence). CDR3 in amino acids: CASSIEGGYGYTF. CDR3 nucleotides: TGTGCCAGTAGTATAGAGGGAGGCTATGGCTACACCTTC.

The V gene is TRBV6-5, the J gene TRBJ1-1; no clear D. Germline CDR1 MNHEY, CDR2 SVGAGI. The CDR3 loop spans 14 amino acids. V was trimmed by 6 bases and J by 0 bases, leaving 11 bases between them. Here the CDR3 DNA reads TGTGCCAGCAGCTACGATGGAGTGAACACTGAAGCTTTCTTT. This gives the protein CASSYDGVNTEAFF.

The chain carries TRBV27 and TRBJ1-5; D call uncertain. V dropped 6 bases and J dropped 3 bases, with 15 bases sitting between them. This CDR3 contains 15 residues. The germline CDR1 and CDR2 sequences are MNHEY and SMNVEV (reference sequence). CDR3 sequence: CASSEAANYNQPQHF. The CDR3 DNA reads TGTGCCAGCAGCGAGGCAGCAAATTACAATCAGCCCCAGCATTTT.

This clone has just one count. The chain links TRBV5-6 to TRBJ2-1; 8 nucleotides line up with TRBD2. The trim removed 4 bases at V and 2 bases at J, leaving 2 bases unmatched. The CDR3 loop spans 14 amino acids. The V gene's germline CDR1 is SGHDT and CDR2 YYEEEE. Written as DNA, the CDR3 is TGTGCCAGCAGCGAGCGGGGGACCTACAATGAGCAGTTCTTC. It encodes CASSERGTYNEQFF.

The gene calls are TRBV18 and TRBJ2-3; D unclear. Germline CDR1 reads KGHSH; CDR2 reads LQKENI. V lost 5 bases and J 0 bases, leaving 6 bases between the germline ends. This CDR3 has 13 amino acids. Here the CDR3 DNA reads TGTGCCAGCTCATCTATTAGCACAGATACGCAGTATTTT. It yields the protein CASSSISTDTQYF.

The chain combines TRBV28 with TRBJ2-7, with TRBD2 matching over 7 bases. Trimming cost V 4 bases and J 3 bases; bases outside gene matches: 6. Per germline, CDR1 MDHEN and CDR2 SYDVKM. The CDR3 extends over 14 amino acids. CDR3 DNA sequence: TGTGCCAGCAGTTCCCAGCGGGGCCTCTACGAGCAGTACTTC. Encoded protein: CASSSQRGLYEQYF. Looking up the rest from reference TRBV28 and TRBJ2-7 gives the full variable domain: DVKVTQSSRYLVKRTGEKVFLECVQDMDHENMFWYRQDPGLGLRLIYFSYDVKMKEKGDIPEGYSVSREKKERFSLILESASTNQTSMYLCASSSQRGLYEQYFGPGTRLTVT.

The chain has TRBV3-1 (or the pseudogene TRBV3-2) and TRBJ2-7; 7 nucleotides agree with TRBD1. CDR1 and CDR2 (germline): LGHDT, YNNKEL (reference sequence). The CDR3 spans 14 residues. J gave up 6 bases and V 7 bases, and 12 bases lay outside the gene matches. The CDR3 DNA sequence: TGTGCCAGCACCAGACCCAAGACAGGGAGCGAGCAGTACTTC. Translated: CASTRPKTGSEQYF.

The chain joins TRBV19 to TRBJ2-3; 10 bases fit TRBD2. CDR1 LNHDA and CDR2 SQIVND come from the germline V gene (reference sequence). The J segment lost 2 bases and the V segment lost 1 base, leaving 9 bases of the junction unmatched. CDR3 size: 18 residues. CDR3 in DNA: TGTGCCAGTAGTATAGGGGCTAGCGGGAGAGTCGCCACAGATACGCAGTATTTT. This codes for CASSIGASGRVATDTQYF.